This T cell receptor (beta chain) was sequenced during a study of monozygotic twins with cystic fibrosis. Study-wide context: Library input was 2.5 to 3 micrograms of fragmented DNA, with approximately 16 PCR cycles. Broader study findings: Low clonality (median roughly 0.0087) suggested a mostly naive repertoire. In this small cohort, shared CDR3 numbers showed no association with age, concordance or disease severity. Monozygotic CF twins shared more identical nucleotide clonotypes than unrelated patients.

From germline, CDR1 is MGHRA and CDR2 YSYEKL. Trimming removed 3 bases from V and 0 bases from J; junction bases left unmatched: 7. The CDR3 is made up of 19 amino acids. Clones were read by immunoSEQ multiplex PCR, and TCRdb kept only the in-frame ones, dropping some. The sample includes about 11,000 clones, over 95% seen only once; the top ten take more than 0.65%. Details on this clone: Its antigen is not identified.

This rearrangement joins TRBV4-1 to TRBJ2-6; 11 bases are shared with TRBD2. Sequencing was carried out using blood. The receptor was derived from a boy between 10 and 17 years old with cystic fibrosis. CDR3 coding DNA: TGCGCCAGCAGCCACCTGGGACTAGCGGAGACCTCTGGGGCCAACGTCCTGACTTTC. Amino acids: CASSHLGLAETSGANVLTF.